This entry concerns a single T cell receptor beta chain. The sample contains more than one DNA sequence encoding this CDR3. This specimen belongs to a study of blood T cell repertoires in COVID-19. Whole-study context: The United States, Italy and Spain were the sources of the acute and convalescent COVID-19 samples. PBMCs, B-cell-depleted T cells, or T cells were the source of the cDNA or gDNA that made up the material.

Germline V gene lookup returns CDR1 MNHEY and CDR2 SMNVEV (reference sequence). The CDR3 extends over 13 amino acids. V gave up 5 bases and J gave up 1 base, with 8 bases separating them. TCRdb keeps only in-frame clones here, not all; method: immunoSEQ multiplex PCR. Of about 190,000 clones in the sample, less than 80% are singletons; the top ten hold approximately 15%. This receptor was identified in a man aged 45-65 years who had recovered from COVID-19. The chain has TRBV27 and TRBJ1-1; D possibly corresponds to TRBD1 (5 bases). Sample: peripheral blood. CDR3 loop: CASSSQGNTEAFF. The CDR3 nucleotides read TGTGCCAGCAGTAGTCAGGGGAACACTGAAGCTTTCTTT.